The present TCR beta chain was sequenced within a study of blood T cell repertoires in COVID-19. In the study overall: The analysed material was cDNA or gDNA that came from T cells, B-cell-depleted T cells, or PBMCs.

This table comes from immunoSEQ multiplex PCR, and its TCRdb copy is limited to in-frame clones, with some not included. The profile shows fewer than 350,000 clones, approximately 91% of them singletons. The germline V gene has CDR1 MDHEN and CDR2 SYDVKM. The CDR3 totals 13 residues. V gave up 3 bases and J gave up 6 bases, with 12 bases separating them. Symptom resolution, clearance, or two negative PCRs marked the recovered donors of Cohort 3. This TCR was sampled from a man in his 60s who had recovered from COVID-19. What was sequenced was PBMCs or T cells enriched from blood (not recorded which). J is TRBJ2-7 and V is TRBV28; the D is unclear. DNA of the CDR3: TGTGCCAGCAGTTTGAGTCGAACTGGCGAGCAGTACTTC. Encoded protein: CASSLSRTGEQYF.